The 10 T cell receptor beta chains given below trace back to one sample, sequenced in a study of cytomegalovirus exposure and HLA in healthy donors. Some clones are missing from TCRdb's copy, which holds only in-frame ones; the method was immunoSEQ multiplex PCR. Here the sample spans 35,000 to 50,000 clones, 93% being singletons. Material for sequencing was PBMCs. Every receptor here comes from a woman aged 18-29 years in good health and CMV-seronegative.

V gene TRBV28 combines with J gene TRBJ2-6; 11 bases are shared with TRBD1. Germline lookup yields CDR1 MDHEN and CDR2 SYDVKM. J lost 2 bases, V lost 7 bases, and 10 bases had no gene match. The CDR3 is made up of 18 amino acids. CDR3 bases: TGTGCCAGCACCGAAGGGGGGACAGGGGGTCCTGGGGCCAACGTCCTGACTTTC. Its translation: CASTEGGTGGPGANVLTF.

This clone was seen a single time. The chain employs TRBV21-1 and TRBJ1-5. TRBV21-1 is described as a pseudogene. The CDR3 covers 14 residues. The CDR3 coding sequence is TGTGCCAGCAGCAAAGTAAAGGGCGGGCAGCCCCAGCATTTT. This gives the protein CASSKVKGGQPQHF.

The chain joins TRBV28 to TRBJ1-5; TRBD1 matches 7 bases. After removal of 3 bases from V and 2 bases from J, the junction contained 4 bases not matched to a gene. The length of the CDR3 is 15 residues. Germline assignment: CDR1 MDHEN and CDR2 SYDVKM. The CDR3 is CASSLRGLGNQPQHF. The CDR3 nucleotides read TGTGCCAGCAGTTTGAGGGGGCTCGGCAATCAGCCCCAGCATTTT.

The chain recombines TRBV19 with TRBJ2-5; 15 bases fit TRBD2. Germline V lookup: CDR1 LNHDA, CDR2 SQIVND (reference sequence). The CDR3 totals 15 residues. The CDR3 DNA reads as TGTGCAAGAAAAGGACTAGCGGGAGGGAGGGAGACCCAGTACTTC. It codes for CARKGLAGGRETQYF.

The rearrangement joins TRBV6-5 to TRBJ2-1, with D possibly being TRBD1 (6 bases). The CDR3 is 15 amino acids. The ends were cut back, 2 bases at V and 2 bases at J, with 10 bases in the middle. From germline, CDR1 is MNHEY and CDR2 SVGAGI. CDR3 residues: CASSYGQGTYNEQFF. In DNA, the CDR3 is TGTGCCAGCAGTTACGGGCAGGGGACCTACAATGAGCAGTTCTTC.

This sequence joins TRBV6-5 and TRBJ2-2; D may be TRBD2 (6 bases). Trimming took 5 bases from V and 8 from J, leaving 18 bases between them. Germline V lookup: CDR1 MNHEY, CDR2 SVGAGI. CDR3 size: 15 residues. CDR3 protein: CASSPRAGSPGELFF. CDR3 sequence (DNA): TGTGCCAGCAGTCCGCGTGCGGGGAGTCCAGGGGAGCTGTTTTTT.

This rearrangement joins TRBV4-1 to TRBJ2-5; TRBD1 agrees at 10 bases. CDR3 size: 16 residues. The germline CDR1 and CDR2 sequences are MGHRA and YSYEKL. With V trimmed by 3 bases and J by 5 bases, 9 bases remained unmatched. In DNA, the CDR3 is TGCGCCAGCAGCCAGCTTAGACAGGGGGCTCGCGAGACCCAGTACTTC. It translates to CASSQLRQGARETQYF.

This rearrangement joins TRBV2 to TRBJ2-1; tentatively, D is TRBD2 (6 bases). CDR1 and CDR2 from the germline V gene are SNHLY and FYNNEI. Trimming took 6 bases from V and 4 from J, leaving 19 bases between them. The CDR3 covers 16 residues. In DNA, the CDR3 is TGTGCCAGCAGGCGATTACTAGCTAGGGAATACAATGAGCAGTTCTTC. This gives the protein CASRRLLAREYNEQFF.

This clone came up a few times. CDR3: CASKVAGRTETQYF. Written as DNA, the CDR3 is TGTGCCAGCAAAGTAGCGGGACGAACAGAGACCCAGTACTTC. The V gene is TRBV2, the J gene TRBJ2-5, with 8 bases lining up with TRBD2. Germline CDR1 is SNHLY and CDR2 is FYNNEI. J lost 4 bases, V lost 7 bases, and 8 bases had no gene match. The CDR3 has 14 amino acids.

The count of this clone is one. The chain uses TRBV5-1 and TRBJ1-1, with D possibly matching TRBD1 (5 bases). The CDR3 covers 14 residues. V gave up 2 bases and J gave up 0 bases, with 8 bases separating them. Germline values: CDR1 SGHRS, CDR2 YFSETQ. CDR3: CASSLGHMNTEAFF. The CDR3 DNA follows: TGCGCCAGCAGCTTAGGACACATGAACACTGAAGCTTTCTTT.